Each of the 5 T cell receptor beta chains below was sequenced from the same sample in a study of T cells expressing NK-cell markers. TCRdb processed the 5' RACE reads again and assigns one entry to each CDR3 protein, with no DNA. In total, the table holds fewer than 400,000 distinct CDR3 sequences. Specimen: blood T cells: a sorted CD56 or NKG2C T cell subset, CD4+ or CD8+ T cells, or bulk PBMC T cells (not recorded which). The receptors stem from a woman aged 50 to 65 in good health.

This CDR3 reads CATMEGSGANVLTF. The chain is built from TRBV24-1 and TRBJ2-6; TCRdb returns TRBD2, unconfirmable since there is no DNA. The CDR3 is 14 residues long. In germline, CDR1 is KGHDR, CDR2 SFDVKD.

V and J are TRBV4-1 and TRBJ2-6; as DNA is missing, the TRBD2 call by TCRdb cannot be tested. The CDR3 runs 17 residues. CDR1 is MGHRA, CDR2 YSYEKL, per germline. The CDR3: CASSRTSLISGANVLTF.

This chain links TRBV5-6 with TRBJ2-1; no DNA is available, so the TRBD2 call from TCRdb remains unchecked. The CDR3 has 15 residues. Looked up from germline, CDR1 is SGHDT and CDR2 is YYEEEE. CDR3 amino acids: CASSSGLATYNEQFF.

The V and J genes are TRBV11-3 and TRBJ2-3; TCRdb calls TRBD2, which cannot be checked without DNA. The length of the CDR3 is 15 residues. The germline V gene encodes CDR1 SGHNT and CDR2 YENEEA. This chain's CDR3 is CASSSSSLFADTQYF. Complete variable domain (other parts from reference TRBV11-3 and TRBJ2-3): EAGVVQSPRYKIIEKKQPVAFWCNPISGHNTLYWYLQNLGQGPELLIRYENEEAVDDSQLPKDRFSAERLKGVDSTLKIQPAELGDSAVYLCASSSSSLFADTQYFGPGTRLTVL.

The CDR3 spells CSVLTGRLGADTQYF. This sequence joins TRBV29-1 and TRBJ2-3; TCRdb's D gene call, TRBD1, goes unchecked for lack of DNA. CDR1 SQVTM and CDR2 ANQGSEA come from the germline V gene. CDR3 size: 15 residues.